This is a list of T cell receptor beta chains from one sample in a study of T cells after yellow fever vaccination. One entry per CDR3 protein, called by TCRdb with MiXCR from the 5' RACE reads. The table lists more than 300,000 distinct CDR3 sequences, roughly 7% of them singletons. The specimen was PBMCs, collected roughly seven weeks after the first yellow fever vaccination. These receptor sequences come from a man younger than 35 who received the YFV17D yellow fever vaccine. Each CDR3 is given with its conserved first and last residue. Each record gives: J gene, V gene, D gene, CDR3 length, clone size, CDR3 protein, CDR3 DNA. A D gene is named only where the DNA matches it firmly. Clone size, where shown, is once, few, many, or a class for clones that have expanded.

j_gene: TRBJ1-1
v_gene: TRBV7-9
d_gene: TRBD1
len: 15
abundance: many
CDR3aa: CASSLATTGDTEAFF
CDR3nt: TGTGCCAGCAGCTTAGCTACCACAGGGGACACTGAAGCTTTCTTT

j_gene: TRBJ1-2
v_gene: TRBV7-9
d_gene: NA
len: 16
abundance: NA
CDR3aa: CASSPTHKWANYGYTF
CDR3nt: TGTGCCAGCAGCCCAACACACAAGTGGGCAAACTATGGCTACACCTTC

j_gene: TRBJ2-1
v_gene: TRBV28
d_gene: NA
len: 16
abundance: few
CDR3aa: CASSSPGSPSYNEQFF
CDR3nt: TGTGCCAGCAGTTCACCGGGGTCCCCGTCCTACAATGAGCAGTTCTTC

j_gene: TRBJ2-4
v_gene: TRBV20-1
d_gene: NA
len: 13
abundance: few
CDR3aa: CSATALAKNIQYF
CDR3nt: TGCAGTGCTACAGCCTTAGCCAAAAACATTCAGTACTTC

j_gene: TRBJ1-5
v_gene: TRBV11-2
d_gene: NA
len: 16
abundance: many
CDR3aa: CASSLGVGGSNQPQHF
CDR3nt: TGTGCCAGCAGCTTAGGGGTCGGCGGGAGCAATCAGCCCCAGCATTTT

j_gene: TRBJ2-5
v_gene: TRBV14
d_gene: NA
len: 13
abundance: NA
CDR3aa: CANSQEGALPQYF
CDR3nt: TGTGCCAACAGCCAAGAAGGGGCTTTACCCCAGTACTTC

j_gene: TRBJ2-1
v_gene: TRBV20-1
d_gene: NA
len: 10
abundance: few
CDR3aa: CSAEYNEQFF
CDR3nt: TGCAGTGCCGAGTACAATGAGCAGTTCTTC

j_gene: TRBJ2-4
v_gene: TRBV20-1
d_gene: NA
len: 12
abundance: NA
CDR3aa: CSARKEIHIQYF
CDR3nt: TGCAGTGCTAGGAAGGAAATACACATTCAGTACTTC

j_gene: TRBJ1-2
v_gene: TRBV20-1
d_gene: TRBD1
len: 14
abundance: many
CDR3aa: CSASRDRGGNGYTF
CDR3nt: TGCAGTGCTAGTAGAGACAGGGGTGGAAATGGCTACACCTTC

j_gene: TRBJ1-6
v_gene: TRBV20-1
d_gene: NA
len: 17
abundance: NA
CDR3aa: CSARLTRLRGSNSPLHF
CDR3nt: TGCAGTGCTAGGTTAACCCGCCTCCGAGGTAGTAATTCACCCCTCCACTTT

j_gene: TRBJ2-1
v_gene: TRBV6-2/TRBV6-3
d_gene: NA
len: 15
abundance: NA
CDR3aa: CASSQPGSRMNEQFF
CDR3nt: TGTGCCAGCAGCCAACCCGGGAGCCGGATGAATGAGCAGTTCTTC